A selection of T cell receptor beta chains follows, all from one sample in a study of T-cell memory formation after mild COVID-19. TCRdb redid the calling of the 5' RACE reads with MiXCR, one entry per CDR3 protein. The table lists over 350,000 distinct CDR3 sequences, less than 25% of them singletons. The sample was PBMCs or a T cell subset sorted from them (not recorded which). The receptors here all came from an adult woman who had mild COVID-19 (a few samples of this study predate the infection). Cell type and time point are not known. The CDR3 runs from the conserved cysteine through the conserved F or W. Fields, in order: CDR3 DNA, CDR3 protein, D gene, clone size, V gene, J gene. A D gene is named only where the DNA matches it firmly. Expanded clones are given a class, and other clones once, few, many or no size at all.

CDR3 DNA: TGTGCCAGCAGTCCCATACTGACAGGGGACTACGAGCAGTACTTC
CDR3 protein: CASSPILTGDYEQYF
D gene: TRBD1
clone size: few
V gene: TRBV6-5
J gene: TRBJ2-7

CDR3 DNA: TGTGCCAGCAGCGTACAGCAGACGCCTACCGGGGAGCTGTTTTTT
CDR3 protein: CASSVQQTPTGELFF
D gene: .
clone size: .
V gene: TRBV9
J gene: TRBJ2-2

CDR3 DNA: TGCGCCAGCAGCCCCGAGGCGCCTAGCGGGGCCGATACGCAGTATTTT
CDR3 protein: CASSPEAPSGADTQYF
D gene: TRBD2
clone size: few
V gene: TRBV5-1
J gene: TRBJ2-3

CDR3 DNA: TGTGCCAGCAGCCCTGGGGGGAAAAACTATGGCTACACCTTC
CDR3 protein: CASSPGGKNYGYTF
D gene: .
clone size: .
V gene: TRBV7-3
J gene: TRBJ1-2

CDR3 DNA: TGTGCCAGCAGTACGCGAGGGTCTCCTTATAGCAATCAGCCCCAGCATTTT
CDR3 protein: CASSTRGSPYSNQPQHF
D gene: .
clone size: .
V gene: TRBV7-2
J gene: TRBJ1-5

CDR3 DNA: TGTGCCAGCAGTTCCGACGGATATAATTCACCCCTCCACTTT
CDR3 protein: CASSSDGYNSPLHF
D gene: .
clone size: few
V gene: TRBV7-9
J gene: TRBJ1-6

CDR3 DNA: TGTGCCAGCTCACCCCTGGGACCGATCGACTATGGCTACACCTTC
CDR3 protein: CASSPLGPIDYGYTF
D gene: .
clone size: .
V gene: TRBV18
J gene: TRBJ1-2

CDR3 DNA: TGTGCCAGCAGTCCCGATCTGGCGGGAAAAGAGACCCAGTACTTC
CDR3 protein: CASSPDLAGKETQYF
D gene: .
clone size: .
V gene: TRBV2
J gene: TRBJ2-5

CDR3 DNA: TGTGCCAGCAGTTATGCGTTTGTGGACAGCTACCTGTCCGGGGAGCTGTTTTTT
CDR3 protein: CASSYAFVDSYLSGELFF
D gene: .
clone size: .
V gene: TRBV12-3/TRBV12-4
J gene: TRBJ2-2

CDR3 DNA: TGTGCCAGCAGCTTATGGCTGACAGATACGCAGTATTTT
CDR3 protein: CASSLWLTDTQYF
D gene: .
clone size: many
V gene: TRBV7-2
J gene: TRBJ2-3

CDR3 DNA: TGTGCCAGCAGTCGGCATCGGACAGGCTCACAAGAGACCCAGTACTTC
CDR3 protein: CASSRHRTGSQETQYF
D gene: TRBD1
clone size: many
V gene: TRBV12-3/TRBV12-4
J gene: TRBJ2-5

CDR3 DNA: TGTGCCACCAGTGGTTCGACTGGAGATACGCAGTATTTT
CDR3 protein: CATSGSTGDTQYF
D gene: .
clone size: many
V gene: TRBV24-1
J gene: TRBJ2-3

CDR3 DNA: TGTGCCAGCAGCCCGCCCGAGGGGAACACCGGGGAGCTGTTTTTT
CDR3 protein: CASSPPEGNTGELFF
D gene: .
clone size: .
V gene: TRBV7-8
J gene: TRBJ2-2

CDR3 DNA: TGTGCCACCAGCAGAGAGGGCGGCAAGCTGAACGAGCAGTACTTC
CDR3 protein: CATSREGGKLNEQYF
D gene: .
clone size: .
V gene: TRBV15
J gene: TRBJ2-7

CDR3 DNA: TGTGCCAGCAGGAACGCCGGCCAGGGGGCCGGCTATGGCTACACCTTC
CDR3 protein: CASRNAGQGAGYGYTF
D gene: TRBD1
clone size: few
V gene: TRBV7-9
J gene: TRBJ1-2

CDR3 DNA: TGTCAAATCGGGACAGGGTTTACGGGAAACTATGGCTACACCTTC
CDR3 protein: CQIGTGFTGNYGYTF
D gene: TRBD1
clone size: few
V gene: TRBV6-6
J gene: TRBJ1-2

CDR3 DNA: TGTGCCAGCAGCTTGGTTTCGGGCATTGAAGCTTTCTTT
CDR3 protein: CASSLVSGIEAFF
D gene: .
clone size: few
V gene: TRBV5-6
J gene: TRBJ1-1

CDR3 DNA: TGTGCCAGCAGCGTAGATGCCAGCGGGGGATCAGATACGCAGTATTTT
CDR3 protein: CASSVDASGGSDTQYF
D gene: TRBD2
clone size: .
V gene: TRBV9
J gene: TRBJ2-3

CDR3 DNA: TGTGCCAGCAGCCAAGCCTCAGCGGGGGCGACAGATACGCAGTATTTT
CDR3 protein: CASSQASAGATDTQYF
D gene: TRBD2
clone size: .
V gene: TRBV4-2
J gene: TRBJ2-3

CDR3 DNA: TGTGCCACCAAGGCCGACAGGGTACGATACAATGAGCAGTTCTTC
CDR3 protein: CATKADRVRYNEQFF
D gene: TRBD1
clone size: few
V gene: TRBV25-1
J gene: TRBJ2-1

CDR3 DNA: TGTGCCAGCAGCTCTCCCTATCGAGGGCCAGCCCCTTTCGAGCAGTACTTC
CDR3 protein: CASSSPYRGPAPFEQYF
D gene: .
clone size: few
V gene: TRBV5-5
J gene: TRBJ2-7

CDR3 DNA: TGTGCCAGCAGCTTTCCCGGGACTAGCGGGAATGAGCAGTTCTTC
CDR3 protein: CASSFPGTSGNEQFF
D gene: TRBD2
clone size: .
V gene: TRBV7-2
J gene: TRBJ2-1

CDR3 DNA: TGTGCCAGCAGTTTCACCGGGACTAGCGGGACAACCTACGAGCAGTACTTC
CDR3 protein: CASSFTGTSGTTYEQYF
D gene: TRBD2
clone size: .
V gene: TRBV12-3/TRBV12-4
J gene: TRBJ2-7

CDR3 DNA: TGCAGCACGGACGGGAGGGCCAACAACAATGAGCAGTTCTTC
CDR3 protein: CSTDGRANNNEQFF
D gene: TRBD2
clone size: many
V gene: TRBV20-1
J gene: TRBJ2-1

CDR3 DNA: TGTGCCACCAGTGACCCGGGACTAGAGGGCCCAGATACGCAGTATTTT
CDR3 protein: CATSDPGLEGPDTQYF
D gene: TRBD2
clone size: .
V gene: TRBV24-1
J gene: TRBJ2-3

CDR3 DNA: TGTGCCAGCAGCCCACGAGACAGGGGAATAGGAGATACGCAGTATTTT
CDR3 protein: CASSPRDRGIGDTQYF
D gene: TRBD1
clone size: .
V gene: TRBV7-2
J gene: TRBJ2-3

CDR3 DNA: TGTGCCAGCAGCTTAAGAGGGGGAGGGCTCACAGATACGCAGTATTTT
CDR3 protein: CASSLRGGGLTDTQYF
D gene: .
clone size: few
V gene: TRBV7-8
J gene: TRBJ2-3

CDR3 DNA: TGTGCCAGCAGCCCCAAGGGAGGGGGCTTTAACACTGAAGCTTTCTTT
CDR3 protein: CASSPKGGGFNTEAFF
D gene: TRBD1
clone size: few
V gene: TRBV9
J gene: TRBJ1-1

CDR3 DNA: TGTGCCAGCAGCGTACACCCTAGCGGGAGTGCTGAGACCCAGTACTTC
CDR3 protein: CASSVHPSGSAETQYF
D gene: TRBD2
clone size: .
V gene: TRBV9
J gene: TRBJ2-5

CDR3 DNA: TGTGCCAGCAGTTGGCCTCCCCTCCTGCGGGGTGGGGCAGATACGCAGTATTTT
CDR3 protein: CASSWPPLLRGGADTQYF
D gene: .
clone size: few
V gene: TRBV6-1
J gene: TRBJ2-3

CDR3 DNA: TGTGCCAGCAAAGTCGCCGGGCCGATAGTCTACGAGCAGTACTTC
CDR3 protein: CASKVAGPIVYEQYF
D gene: .
clone size: .
V gene: TRBV27
J gene: TRBJ2-7